This T cell receptor beta chain is from a study of T cell responses to AZD1222 COVID-19 vaccine. Produced via immunoSEQ multiplex PCR; TCRdb's table is partial and in-frame only. The sample lists 85,000 to 100,000 clones; roughly 93% were seen once. This CDR3 region has 13 residues. The germline V gene has CDR1 LGHDT and CDR2 YNNKEL (reference sequence). The V end lost 3 bases, the J end lost 7 bases, and 10 bases lay between the germline ends. General study findings and limits: The study identified only six AZD1222 recipients as seropositive at baseline.

With respect to this clone: Its antigen is not known.

The specimen was peripheral blood, collected on day 0 of AZD1222 vaccination. The source of this sequence is an adult in good health. The chain is built from TRBV3-1 (or the pseudogene TRBV3-2) and TRBJ1-5; TRBD1 might be the D (6 bases). CDR3 in amino acids: CASSQTGEQPQHF. CDR3 coding DNA: TGTGCCAGCAGCCAGACAGGAGAGCAGCCCCAGCATTTT.